This T cell receptor (beta chain) comes out of a study of blood T cells in healthy people across ages. Study outcomes and limitations: It was not possible, with unsorted PBMCs, to conclusively compare naive and antigen-experienced cells.

This clonotype was picked up a small number of times. Its antigen is not known. Germline CDR1 reads SQVTM; CDR2 reads ANQGSEA. V was clipped by 2 bases and J by 8 bases, with 10 bases between them. The CDR3 sequence is 12 residues long. Alongside a J-beta primer mix, a sample-barcoded 5' primer served in a second PCR lasting about 7 to 12 cycles. TCRdb fed the 5' RACE reads into MiXCR, producing one record per CDR3 protein. The repertoire holds over a million distinct CDR3 sequences, with less than 45% as singletons. Extraction of total RNA produced a minimum of 5 micrograms from each sample. The sequence came from a woman aged 18-29 years in good health. The sample comprised blood. The V gene is TRBV29-1, the J gene TRBJ2-1, with D possibly TRBD2 on 6 matching bases. CDR3 sequence (DNA): TGCAGCGTTGAATGGAGGGCCCATGAGCAGTTCTTC. This encodes CSVEWRAHEQFF.